This T cell receptor (beta chain) derives from a study of human T cells and chemical hapten exposure. At the level of the study: Mainly, slight library volume differences in the pool made TCR yields vary.

One entry per CDR3 protein, called by TCRdb with MiXCR from the RACE reads. This sample has some 90,000 distinct CDR3 sequences, with about 8% found just once. Findings and caveats of the study: In comparison with controls, expanded TCRs gave rise to a significantly larger number of large CDR3 similarity clusters. There was no change with DPC sensitization in TCRs above 1 in 1000 frequency.

The CDR3 is 15 amino acids. Per the germline V gene, CDR1 is SGHTA and CDR2 is FQGTGA. Between the trimmed V and J ends, which lost 5 bases and 2 bases, there was a span of 10 bases. A word on this clonotype: The antigen is not known.

The sample's time point: pre-sensitization, week 0. Indicated treatment: therapeutic diphenylcyclopropenone sensitization with weekly scalp DPC. This sequence was found in a man aged 35 to 55 with alopecia areata. Some clones in this sample may be carry-over from other donors' samples. The genes are TRBV7-3 and TRBJ2-6; TRBD2 is a possible D gene (6 bases). Sequences were derived from whole blood, sampled in connection with sensitization to the hapten diphenylcyclopropenone (DPC). This CDR3 is CASSRGFAGANVLTF. In nucleotides, the CDR3 is TGTGCCAGCAGCCGGGGGTTTGCTGGGGCCAACGTCCTGACTTTC.